This T cell receptor (beta chain) was captured by sequencing in a study of naive and memory T cell subsets. CD4+ T cell IFNgamma after overnight CMV lysate exposure gave donor CMV status. CD8 T cells were positively selected from what remained after CD4 positive selection. General study results and limits: Between naive and memory subsets, TCR abundance power law exponents differed.

Remarks on this clonotype: Its target is not known.

Two oligonucleotides, mixed equimolar, formed the beta constant-region primer covering TRBC1 and TRBC2. The ligated cDNA underwent four PCR rounds using SP2 and nested alpha and beta constant-region primers. An oligonucleotide with the SP2 primer and a 12-nucleotide UMI was ligated to the cDNA 3' end. TCRdb re-called the UMI-ligation and nested PCR reads through MiXCR, storing one row per CDR3 protein. The table records about 120,000 distinct CDR3 sequences, approximately 37% of them present only once. This receptor was taken from a human donor in good health. Material: central memory CD4+ T cells from blood.

CDR3 in amino acids: CASSYSYGYTF. CDR3 DNA sequence: TGTGCCAGCAGTTACTCTTATGGCTACACCTTC. The rearrangement joins TRBV6-6 to TRBJ1-2; unclear D gene. V dropped 0 bases and J dropped 5 bases, with 1 base sitting between them. CDR3 length equals 11 residues. Germline V gives CDR1 MNHNY, CDR2 SVGAGI (reference sequence).